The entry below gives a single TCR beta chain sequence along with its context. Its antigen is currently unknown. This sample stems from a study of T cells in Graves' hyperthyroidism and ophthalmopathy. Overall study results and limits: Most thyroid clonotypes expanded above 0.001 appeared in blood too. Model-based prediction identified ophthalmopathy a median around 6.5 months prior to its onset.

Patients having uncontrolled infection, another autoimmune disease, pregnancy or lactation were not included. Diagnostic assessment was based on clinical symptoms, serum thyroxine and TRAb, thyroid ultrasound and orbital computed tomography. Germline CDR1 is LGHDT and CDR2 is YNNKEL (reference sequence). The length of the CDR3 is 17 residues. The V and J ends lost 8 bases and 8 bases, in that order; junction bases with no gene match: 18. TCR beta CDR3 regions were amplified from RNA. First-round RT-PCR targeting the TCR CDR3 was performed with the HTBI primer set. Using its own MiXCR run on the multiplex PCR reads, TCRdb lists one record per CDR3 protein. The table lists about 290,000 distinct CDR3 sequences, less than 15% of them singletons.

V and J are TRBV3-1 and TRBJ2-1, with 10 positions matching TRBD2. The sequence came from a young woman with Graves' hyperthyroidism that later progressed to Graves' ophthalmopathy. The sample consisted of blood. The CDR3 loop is CASQKWSSSGSNDEQFF. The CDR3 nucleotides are TGTGCCAGCCAAAAGTGGAGCTCTAGCGGGAGTAACGATGAGCAGTTCTTC.